The 3 T cell receptor beta chains in this list originate from one sample, sequenced in a study of T cells expressing NK-cell markers. TCRdb reprocessed the 5' RACE reads and keeps a single row for each CDR3 protein, giving no DNA. The clone table shows roughly 390,000 distinct CDR3 sequences, with the ten largest holding around 5.2%. The sample taken for sequencing was blood T cells: a sorted CD56 or NKG2C T cell subset, CD4+ or CD8+ T cells, or bulk PBMC T cells (not recorded which). The origin of the receptors is a man aged 18 to 69 in good health.

The V and J genes are TRBV9 and TRBJ2-2; TCRdb designates TRBD1, a call that cannot be tested without DNA. The CDR3 has 17 amino acids. The germline CDR1 and CDR2 sequences are SGDLS and YYNGEE. CDR3 sequence reads: CASSFRDRGIITGELFF.

The rearrangement joins TRBV5-6 to TRBJ2-1; TCRdb gives TRBD2 as the D gene, but with no DNA this cannot be confirmed. The CDR3 contains 14 residues. Germline V gives CDR1 SGHDT, CDR2 YYEEEE. The CDR3 loop reads CASSLAGGGDSQFF.

The gene calls are TRBV4-2 and TRBJ2-4; the TRBD2 assignment by TCRdb is unverifiable without DNA. This CDR3 spans 15 amino acids. Germline V CDR1 and CDR2: LGHNA, YNFKEQ. The CDR3 loop reads CASSQVGGVLNIQYF.